These T cell receptor beta chains were read from a single sample in a study of control samples from healthy donors and cancer patients. The data were produced by immunoSEQ multiplex PCR, yet TCRdb's version contains in-frame clones alone and is incomplete. Here the sample spans about 150,000 clones, around 86% being singletons. Source material: blood. These receptors originate from a man aged 25 to 40 in good health. The CDR3 runs from the conserved cysteine through the conserved F or W. D genes are given only for firm matches. Expanded clones are given a class, and other clones once, few, many or no size at all.

>TRBV3-1/TRBV3-2|TRBJ2-7|-|-
TGTGCCAGCAGCCGCCCCGTTCTGGGGAGTTACGAGCAGTACTTC
CASSRPVLGSYEQYF
>TRBV6-5|TRBJ2-7|-|once
TGTGCCAGCACTACTGACAAGTACTCCTACGAGCAGTACTTC
CASTTDKYSYEQYF
>TRBV9|TRBJ2-6|-|-
TGTGCCAGCAGCCCGTCGGGCGGTGGGGCCAACGTCCTGACTTTC
CASSPSGGGANVLTF
>TRBV27|TRBJ2-2|-|-
TGTGCCAGCAGTTTATTGAACACCGGGGAGCTGTTTTTT
CASSLLNTGELFF
>TRBV30|TRBJ2-2|-|-
TGTGCCTGGAGTGTTGGACGGGCGAACACCGGGGAGCTGTTTTTT
CAWSVGRANTGELFF
>TRBV7-8|TRBJ2-3|TRBD2|few
TGTGCCAGCAGCTTAGAGGGAAGTCTAGCGGGGTTCCGCACAGATACGCAGTATTTT
CASSLEGSLAGFRTDTQYF
>TRBV25-1|TRBJ1-6|-|-
TGTGCCAGCAGTCTTGGGAGCTCCTATAATTCACCCCTCCACTTT
CASSLGSSYNSPLHF
>TRBV5-6|TRBJ1-2|-|-
TGTGCCAGCGGAGGAAGAGGCTACACCTTC
CASGGRGYTF
>TRBV6-2/TRBV6-3|TRBJ2-7|-|-
TGTGCCAGCAGCGAACACTCAGGGTACGAGCAGTACTTC
CASSEHSGYEQYF
>TRBV11-2|TRBJ1-1|-|-
TGTGCCAGCAGCTTACGGGGGGGACTCGAAGCTTTCTTT
CASSLRGGLEAFF
>TRBV6-6|TRBJ2-2|-|once
TGTGCCAGCAGTTCCTCCGACCGGAACGGGGAGCTGTTTTTT
CASSSSDRNGELFF
>TRBV2|TRBJ2-7|-|-
TGTGCCAGCAATGCGGATTCCTACGAGCAGTACTTC
CASNADSYEQYF
>TRBV5-4|TRBJ1-1|TRBD1|-
TGTGCCAGCAGACAGGGGTTGGACACTGAAGCTTTCTTT
CASRQGLDTEAFF
>TRBV4-3|TRBJ2-1|-|-
TGCGCCAGCAGCCAGGGATTTTCAGCAGCCTACAATGAGCAGTTCTTC
CASSQGFSAAYNEQFF
>TRBV27|TRBJ2-2|TRBD2|-
TGTGCCAGCAGTTTAACCGGGGGGTACACCGGGGAGCTGTTTTTT
CASSLTGGYTGELFF
>TRBV18|TRBJ2-7|-|-
TGTGCCAGCTCCTCAGGGGAAGGCGCGGTGGAGCAGTACTTC
CASSSGEGAVEQYF
>TRBV10-3|TRBJ1-6|-|-
TGTGCCATCATGGAGAACATAGGTTCACCCCTCCACTTT
CAIMENIGSPLHF
>TRBV3-1/TRBV3-2|TRBJ1-1|-|-
TGTGCCAGCAGCCAAGGAACGAGGAACACTGAAGCTTTCTTT
CASSQGTRNTEAFF
>TRBV5-1|TRBJ2-3|TRBD1|once
TGCGCCAGCAGCTCGAGACAGGGTTTGGGCACAGATACGCAGTATTTT
CASSSRQGLGTDTQYF
>TRBV28|TRBJ2-2|TRBD2|-
TGTGCCAGCGACTCTAGCGGGAGGTCCGGGGAGCTGTTTTTT
CASDSSGRSGELFF
>TRBV19|TRBJ1-5|-|-
TGTGCCAGTAGTATAGCACAGGCGGGCAATCAGCCCCAGCATTTT
CASSIAQAGNQPQHF
>TRBV11-3|TRBJ1-6|TRBD1|-
TGTGCCAGCAGCTTCGTCGGGACAGGGGGTTATAATTCACCCCTCCACTTT
CASSFVGTGGYNSPLHF
>TRBV19|TRBJ2-7|-|-
TGTGCCAGTAGTATAGAAGGTGGGACACCCAACTACGAGCAGTACTTC
CASSIEGGTPNYEQYF
>TRBV24-1|TRBJ2-1|-|-
TGTGCCACCAGTGAGCCGGGACCCTCATTTGGTAATGAGCAGTTCTTC
CATSEPGPSFGNEQFF
>TRBV24-1|TRBJ2-1|TRBD1|-
TGTGCCACCAGTGATCCCGGGACAGGGGCCTACAATGAGCAGTTCTTC
CATSDPGTGAYNEQFF
>TRBV7-8|TRBJ1-5|-|-
TGTGCCAGCAGCTTACGCGACACTCCGAATCAGCCCCAGCATTTT
CASSLRDTPNQPQHF
>TRBV27|TRBJ2-7|TRBD1|-
TGTGCCAGCAGTGAACAGGGGCCAGCCTACGAGCAGTACTTC
CASSEQGPAYEQYF
>TRBV12-3/TRBV12-4|TRBJ2-5|-|-
TGTGCCAGCAGTTTAGGTAGCCAAGAGACCCAGTACTTC
CASSLGSQETQYF
>TRBV5-1|TRBJ1-6|-|once
TGCGCCAGCAGCTTGGAACCCGGGAATTCACCCCTCCACTTT
CASSLEPGNSPLHF
>TRBV5-1|TRBJ2-3|TRBD2|-
TGCGCCAGCAGCTCTACTAGCGATGGAGATACGCAGTATTTT
CASSSTSDGDTQYF
>TRBV30|TRBJ2-7|TRBD2|-
TGTGCCTGGAGACGAATAGGACTAGCGGGCTCCTACGAGCAGTACTTC
CAWRRIGLAGSYEQYF
>TRBV30|TRBJ1-5|TRBD1|-
TGTGCCTGGAGGGCCCGGGACAGGGGTGTCAATCAGCCCCAGCATTTT
CAWRARDRGVNQPQHF
>TRBV18|TRBJ1-2|TRBD1|-
TGTGCCAGCTCACCCGGGACAGGCAACTATGGCTACACCTTC
CASSPGTGNYGYTF
>TRBV6-5|TRBJ1-5|TRBD1|-
TGTGCCAGCAGATACAGGGGGAGTAGCAATCAGCCCCAGCATTTT
CASRYRGSSNQPQHF